A selection of T cell receptor beta chains follows, all from one sample in a study of neurological immune-mediated disorders. TCRdb re-called the 5' RACE reads through MiXCR, storing one row per CDR3 protein. The table shows some 66,000 distinct CDR3 sequences, with roughly 4.3% occurring only once. Material for sequencing was PBMCs. These receptors all stem from a man aged 30 to 45 with multiple sclerosis. The CDR3 runs from the conserved cysteine through the conserved F or W. Fields, in order: clone size, J gene, D gene, V gene, CDR3 protein, CDR3 DNA. D genes are given only for firm matches. The size entry is marked missing in some rows and otherwise reads once, few, many or a size class.

few,TRBJ2-1,TRBD1,TRBV11-2,CASSYTPGTGEGNEQFF,TGTGCCAGCAGCTACACACCCGGGACAGGGGAGGGCAATGAGCAGTTCTTC
few,TRBJ2-3,.,TRBV5-1,CASSLVGESTDTQYF,TGCGCCAGCAGCTTGGTGGGGGAAAGCACAGATACGCAGTATTTT
many,TRBJ2-3,TRBD1,TRBV10-2,CASSGQGEIDTQYF,TGCGCCAGCAGCGGACAGGGTGAGATTGATACGCAGTATTTT
.,TRBJ1-2,.,TRBV2,CASSSGYGYTF,TGTGCCAGCAGCTCGGGATATGGCTACACCTTC
many,TRBJ1-2,TRBD1,TRBV28,CASRSTVGTGFDYGYTF,TGTGCCAGCAGAAGCACTGTAGGGACAGGGTTTGACTATGGCTACACCTTC
few,TRBJ1-2,.,TRBV20-1,CSARDQLNYGYTF,TGCAGTGCTAGAGATCAGCTTAACTATGGCTACACCTTC
many,TRBJ1-1,.,TRBV18,CASSPKQRWSFTMNTEAFF,TGTGCCAGCTCACCTAAACAGCGGTGGTCTTTCACTATGAACACTGAAGCTTTCTTT
few,TRBJ1-5,.,TRBV20-1,CSARGTSGGQPQHF,TGCAGTGCTAGGGGGACATCAGGTGGTCAGCCCCAGCATTTT
many,TRBJ1-3,TRBD1,TRBV20-1,CSARDQRGQGGNTIYF,TGCAGTGCTAGAGATCAACGGGGACAGGGCGGAAACACCATATATTTT
few,TRBJ2-5,.,TRBV9,CASSVTGGVGETQYF,TGTGCCAGCAGCGTCACCGGGGGCGTGGGAGAGACCCAGTACTTC
many,TRBJ1-1,.,TRBV12-3/TRBV12-4,CASSPLREAFF,TGTGCCAGCAGTCCTTTGAGGGAAGCTTTCTTT
many,TRBJ2-2,TRBD2,TRBV9,CASTVEGLAGAGELFF,TGTGCCAGCACCGTAGAGGGACTAGCGGGTGCCGGGGAGCTGTTTTTT
many,TRBJ2-7,.,TRBV5-1,CASSLGGGSYEQYF,TGCGCCAGCAGCTTGGGGGGCGGCTCCTACGAGCAGTACTTC
many,TRBJ1-5,.,TRBV20-1,CSASRQDSNQPQHF,TGCAGTGCTTCCCGACAGGATAGCAATCAGCCCCAGCATTTT
many,TRBJ1-1,.,TRBV5-1,CASSVGRETIEAFF,TGCGCCAGCAGCGTGGGAAGGGAAACTATTGAAGCTTTCTTT
.,TRBJ1-2,.,TRBV24-1,CATSDLGDGYTF,TGTGCCACCAGTGATTTAGGAGATGGCTACACCTTC
many,TRBJ1-2,.,TRBV10-3,CAIHQENYGYTF,TGTGCCATTCATCAGGAGAACTATGGCTACACCTTC
many,TRBJ1-1,TRBD1,TRBV4-2,CASSRRGMNTEAFF,TGTGCCAGCAGTCGCAGGGGGATGAACACTGAAGCTTTCTTT
many,TRBJ2-3,TRBD2,TRBV10-3,CAISGLAGLVDTQYF,TGTGCCATCAGTGGACTAGCGGGGCTGGTAGATACGCAGTATTTT
many,TRBJ1-3,.,TRBV6-6,CASSPGGTRSGNTIYF,TGTGCCAGCAGCCCTGGGGGCACTCGTTCTGGAAACACCATATATTTT
many,TRBJ2-2,.,TRBV5-1,CASSFTGQNTGELFF,TGCGCCAGCAGCTTTACGGGACAGAACACCGGGGAGCTGTTTTTT
many,TRBJ2-2,TRBD1,TRBV24-1,CATSDFGTGHTGELFF,TGTGCCACCAGTGATTTTGGGACAGGGCACACCGGGGAGCTGTTTTTT
many,TRBJ2-3,.,TRBV20-1,CSARGTRTSTDTQYF,TGCAGTGCTCGGGGGACGAGGACTAGCACAGATACGCAGTATTTT
.,TRBJ2-2,TRBD2,TRBV9,CASSASGGALTGELFF,TGTGCCAGCAGCGCTAGCGGGGGGGCTCTCACCGGGGAGCTGTTTTTT
many,TRBJ2-7,.,TRBV20-1,CSARSPYEQYF,TGCAGTGCTAGATCTCCCTACGAGCAGTACTTC
few,TRBJ1-1,TRBD1,TRBV12-3/TRBV12-4,CASITQGATEAFF,TGTGCCAGCATCACACAGGGGGCGACTGAAGCTTTCTTT
few,TRBJ1-2,TRBD1,TRBV12-3/TRBV12-4,CASRSGQGIGGYTF,TGTGCCAGCAGGTCGGGACAGGGAATAGGCGGCTACACCTTC
many,TRBJ1-2,TRBD1,TRBV3-1,CASSQQGGGYTF,TGTGCCAGCAGCCAACAGGGGGGTGGCTACACCTTC
.,TRBJ2-3,.,TRBV20-1,CSARTPRGGTDTQYF,TGCAGTGCTAGAACGCCGAGAGGGGGCACAGATACGCAGTATTTT
.,TRBJ1-5,.,TRBV5-1,CASSLLGPYSNQPQHF,TGCGCCAGCAGCTTGTTAGGACCATATAGCAATCAGCCCCAGCATTTT
many,TRBJ2-4,.,TRBV5-1,CASSPRTDSIAKNIQYF,TGCGCCAGCAGCCCCCGGACGGATTCCATAGCCAAAAACATTCAGTACTTC
many,TRBJ1-2,TRBD1,TRBV18,CASSRESTGLMRGYTF,TGTGCCAGCTCACGCGAATCGACAGGGCTGATGCGTGGCTACACCTTC
many,TRBJ1-2,TRBD1,TRBV7-8,CASSSTGTGGYYGYTF,TGTGCCAGCAGCTCCACCGGGACAGGGGGCTACTATGGCTACACCTTC
many,TRBJ2-5,.,TRBV20-1,CSASPYTGDQETQYF,TGCAGTGCTAGCCCCTACACGGGGGACCAAGAGACCCAGTACTTC
many,TRBJ1-5,.,TRBV5-1,CASSPGWQEGQPQHF,TGCGCCAGCAGCCCTGGATGGCAGGAGGGTCAGCCCCAGCATTTT
.,TRBJ1-5,.,TRBV12-3/TRBV12-4,CASRARGDGNQPQHF,TGTGCCAGCAGGGCCAGGGGAGACGGCAATCAGCCCCAGCATTTT
few,TRBJ2-2,.,TRBV20-1,CSARKTAVGELFF,TGCAGTGCTAGGAAGACGGCCGTCGGGGAGCTGTTTTTT
many,TRBJ2-4,.,TRBV12-3/TRBV12-4,CASSWGGTKNIQYF,TGTGCCAGCAGTTGGGGCGGTACCAAAAACATTCAGTACTTC
many,TRBJ2-7,.,TRBV5-6,CASSFQVSDEQYF,TGTGCCAGCAGCTTTCAGGTATCGGACGAGCAGTACTTC
many,TRBJ2-2,.,TRBV5-1,CASSFGGDTGELFF,TGCGCCAGCAGCTTTGGAGGGGACACCGGGGAGCTGTTTTTT
many,TRBJ1-2,.,TRBV4-2,CASSQVDSFYGYTF,TGTGCCAGCAGCCAAGTCGATTCCTTTTATGGCTACACCTTC
many,TRBJ2-1,TRBD2,TRBV10-3,CAISRTSGGAGEQFF,TGTGCCATCAGCCGGACTAGCGGGGGGGCGGGTGAGCAGTTCTTC
few,TRBJ1-5,TRBD1,TRBV6-6,CASGGQGGNQPQNF,TGTGCCAGCGGTGGACAGGGCGGCAATCAGCCCCAGAATTTT